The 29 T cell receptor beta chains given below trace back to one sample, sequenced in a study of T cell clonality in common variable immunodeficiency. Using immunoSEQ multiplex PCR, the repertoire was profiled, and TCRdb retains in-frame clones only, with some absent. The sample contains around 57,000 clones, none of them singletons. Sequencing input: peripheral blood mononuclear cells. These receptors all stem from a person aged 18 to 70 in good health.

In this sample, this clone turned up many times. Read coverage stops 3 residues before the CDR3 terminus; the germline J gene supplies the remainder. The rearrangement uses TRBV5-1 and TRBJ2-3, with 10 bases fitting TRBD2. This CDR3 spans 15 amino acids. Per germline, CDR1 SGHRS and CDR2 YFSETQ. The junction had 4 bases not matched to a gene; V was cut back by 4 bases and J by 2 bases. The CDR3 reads CASSESGRATDTQYF. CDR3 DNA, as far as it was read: TGCGCCAGCAGCGAGAGCGGGAGGGCCACAGATACG.

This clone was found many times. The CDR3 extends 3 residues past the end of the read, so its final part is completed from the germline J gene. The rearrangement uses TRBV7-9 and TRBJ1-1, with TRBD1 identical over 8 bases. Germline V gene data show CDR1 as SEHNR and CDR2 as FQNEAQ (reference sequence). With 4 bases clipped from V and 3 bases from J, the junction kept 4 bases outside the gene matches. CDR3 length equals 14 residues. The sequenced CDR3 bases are TGTGCCAGCAGCTCACAGGGGGTAGACACTGAA. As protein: CASSSQGVDTE. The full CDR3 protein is CASSSQGVDTEAFF.

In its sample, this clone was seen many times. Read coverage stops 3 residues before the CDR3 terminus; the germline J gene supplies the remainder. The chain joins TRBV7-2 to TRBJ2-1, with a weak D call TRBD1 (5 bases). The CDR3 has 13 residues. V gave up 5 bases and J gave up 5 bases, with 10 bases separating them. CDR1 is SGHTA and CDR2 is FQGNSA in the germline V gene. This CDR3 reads CASSGDRDNEQFF. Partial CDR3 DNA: TGTGCCAGCAGCGGCGACAGAGACAATGAG.

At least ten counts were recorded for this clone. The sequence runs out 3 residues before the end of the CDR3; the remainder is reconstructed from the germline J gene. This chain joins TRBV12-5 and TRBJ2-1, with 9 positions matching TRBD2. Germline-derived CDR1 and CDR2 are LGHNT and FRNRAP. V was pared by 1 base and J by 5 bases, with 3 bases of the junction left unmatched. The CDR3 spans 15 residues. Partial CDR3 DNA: TGTGCTAGTGGTTTGGGACTAGCGGACGACAATGAG. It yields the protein CASGLGLADDNE. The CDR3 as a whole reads CASGLGLADDNEQFF.

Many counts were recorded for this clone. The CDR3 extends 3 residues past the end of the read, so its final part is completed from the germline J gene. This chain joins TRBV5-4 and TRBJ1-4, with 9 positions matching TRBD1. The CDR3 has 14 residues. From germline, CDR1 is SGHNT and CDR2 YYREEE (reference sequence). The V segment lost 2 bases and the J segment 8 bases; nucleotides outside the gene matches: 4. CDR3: CASSFDRGSEKLFF. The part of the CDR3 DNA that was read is TGTGCCAGCAGCTTCGACAGGGGGTCCGAAAAA.

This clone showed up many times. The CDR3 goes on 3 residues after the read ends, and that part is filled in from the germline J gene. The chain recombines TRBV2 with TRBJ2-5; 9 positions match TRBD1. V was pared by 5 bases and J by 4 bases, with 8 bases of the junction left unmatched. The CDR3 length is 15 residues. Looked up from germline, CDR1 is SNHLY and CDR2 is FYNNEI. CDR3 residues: CASSPRQGEVETQYF. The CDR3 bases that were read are TGTGCCAGCAGTCCTAGACAGGGGGAGGTAGAGACC.

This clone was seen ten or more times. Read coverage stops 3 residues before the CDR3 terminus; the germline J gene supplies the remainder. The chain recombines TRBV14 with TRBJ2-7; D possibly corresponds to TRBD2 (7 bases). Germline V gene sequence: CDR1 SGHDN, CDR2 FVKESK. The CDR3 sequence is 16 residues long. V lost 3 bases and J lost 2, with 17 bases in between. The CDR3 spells CASSHLGGGSPYEQYF. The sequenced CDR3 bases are TGTGCCAGCAGCCATCTAGGGGGAGGGAGTCCCTACGAG. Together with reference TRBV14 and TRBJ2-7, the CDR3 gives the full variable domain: EAGVTQFPSHSVIEKGQTVTLRCDPISGHDNLYWYRRVMGKEIKFLLHFVKESKQDESGMPNNRFLAERTGGTYSTLKVQPAELEDSGVYFCASSHLGGGSPYEQYFGPGTRLTVT.

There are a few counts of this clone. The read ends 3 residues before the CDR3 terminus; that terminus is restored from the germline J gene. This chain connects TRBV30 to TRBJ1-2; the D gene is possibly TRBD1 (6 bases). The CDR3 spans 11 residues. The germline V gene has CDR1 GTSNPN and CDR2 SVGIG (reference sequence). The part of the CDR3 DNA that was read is TGTGCCTGGAGGGGGGGGCCCGGC. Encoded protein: CAWRGGPG. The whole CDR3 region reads CAWRGGPGYTF.

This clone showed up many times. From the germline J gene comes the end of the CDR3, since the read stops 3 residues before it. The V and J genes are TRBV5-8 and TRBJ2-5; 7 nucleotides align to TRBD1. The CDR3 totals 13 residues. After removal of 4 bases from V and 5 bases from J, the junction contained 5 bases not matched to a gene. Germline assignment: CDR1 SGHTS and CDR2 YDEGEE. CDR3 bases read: TGTGCCAGCAGCCCCGGACAGGTGGAGACC. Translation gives CASSPGQVET. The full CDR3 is CASSPGQVETQYF.

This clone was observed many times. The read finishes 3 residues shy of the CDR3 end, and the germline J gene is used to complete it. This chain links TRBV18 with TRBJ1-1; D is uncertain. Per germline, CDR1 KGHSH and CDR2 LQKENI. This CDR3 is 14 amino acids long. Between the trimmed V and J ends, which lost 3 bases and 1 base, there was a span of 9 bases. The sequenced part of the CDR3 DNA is TGTGCCAGCTCACCCGGGGAATCGAACACTGAA. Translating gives CASSPGESNTE. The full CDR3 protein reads CASSPGESNTEAFF.

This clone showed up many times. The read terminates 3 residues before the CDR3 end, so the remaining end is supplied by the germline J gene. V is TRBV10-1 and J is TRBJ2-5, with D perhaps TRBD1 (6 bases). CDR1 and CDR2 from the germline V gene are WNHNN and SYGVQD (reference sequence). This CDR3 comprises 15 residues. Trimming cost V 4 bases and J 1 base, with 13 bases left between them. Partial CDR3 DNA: TGCGCCAGCAGTGGGCAACAGGGTTTCCAAGAGACC. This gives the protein CASSGQQGFQET. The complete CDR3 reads CASSGQQGFQETQYF.

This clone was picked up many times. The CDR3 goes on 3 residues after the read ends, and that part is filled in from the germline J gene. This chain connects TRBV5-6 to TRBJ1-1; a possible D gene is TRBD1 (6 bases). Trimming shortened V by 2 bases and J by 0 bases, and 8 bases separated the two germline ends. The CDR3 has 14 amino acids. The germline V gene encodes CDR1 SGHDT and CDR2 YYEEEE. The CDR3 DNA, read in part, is TGTGCCAGCAGCTTTCAGGGGATGAACACTGAA. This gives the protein CASSFQGMNTE. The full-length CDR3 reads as CASSFQGMNTEAFF.

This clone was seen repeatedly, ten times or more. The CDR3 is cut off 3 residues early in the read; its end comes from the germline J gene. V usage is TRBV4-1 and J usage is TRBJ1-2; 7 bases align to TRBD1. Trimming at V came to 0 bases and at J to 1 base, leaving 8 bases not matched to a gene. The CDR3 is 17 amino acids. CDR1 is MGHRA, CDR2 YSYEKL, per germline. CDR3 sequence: CASSQDTDREINYGYTF. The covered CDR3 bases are TGCGCCAGCAGCCAAGATACCGACAGGGAAATTAACTATGGC.

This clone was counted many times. Incomplete CDR3 DNA: TGTGCCAGCGGGAGGAGGGGGTGGGGCGATCAGCCC. It specifies CASGRRGWGDQP. The entire CDR3 reads CASGRRGWGDQPQHF. The chain is built from TRBV5-6 and TRBJ1-5; possible D gene TRBD1, 6 bases. From the germline J gene comes the end of the CDR3, since the read stops 3 residues before it. This CDR3 has 15 residues. Trimming took 7 bases from V and 5 from J, leaving 19 bases between them. In germline, CDR1 is SGHDT, CDR2 YYEEEE.

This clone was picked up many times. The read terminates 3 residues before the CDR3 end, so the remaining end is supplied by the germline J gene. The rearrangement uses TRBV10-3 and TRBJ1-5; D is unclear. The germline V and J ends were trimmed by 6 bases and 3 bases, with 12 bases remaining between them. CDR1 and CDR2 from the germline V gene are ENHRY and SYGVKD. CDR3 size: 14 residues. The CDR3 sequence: CAIRRVGLNQPQHF. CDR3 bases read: TGTGCCATCAGGAGGGTTGGGCTCAATCAGCCC.

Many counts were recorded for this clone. The CDR3 loop is CSVRRQTTDTQYF. The sequenced CDR3 bases are TGCAGCGTAAGACGACAGACCACAGATACG. J is TRBJ2-3 and V is TRBV29-1, with TRBD1 as a possible D gene (5 bases). The DNA ends 3 residues before the CDR3 does, and the rest of the CDR3 is filled in from the germline J gene. Trimming removed 6 bases from V and 2 bases from J, with 12 bases in between. Per germline, CDR1 SQVTM and CDR2 ANQGSEA. This CDR3 spans 13 amino acids.

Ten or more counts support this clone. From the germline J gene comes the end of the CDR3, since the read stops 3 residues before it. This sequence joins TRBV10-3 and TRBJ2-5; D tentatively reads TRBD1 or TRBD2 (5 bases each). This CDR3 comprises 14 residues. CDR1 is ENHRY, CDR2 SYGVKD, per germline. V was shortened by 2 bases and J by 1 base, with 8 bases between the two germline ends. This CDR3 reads CAISERGAQETQYF. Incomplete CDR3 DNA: TGTGCCATCAGTGAGCGAGGGGCCCAAGAGACC.

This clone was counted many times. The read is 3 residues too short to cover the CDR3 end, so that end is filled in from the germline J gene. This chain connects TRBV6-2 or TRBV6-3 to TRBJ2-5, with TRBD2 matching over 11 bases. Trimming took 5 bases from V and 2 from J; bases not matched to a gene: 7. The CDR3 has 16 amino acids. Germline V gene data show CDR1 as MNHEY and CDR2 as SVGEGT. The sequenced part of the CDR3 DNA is TGTGCCAGCAGTGTATCACTAGCGGGAGAGCAAGAGACC. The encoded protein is CASSVSLAGEQET. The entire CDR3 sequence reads CASSVSLAGEQETQYF.

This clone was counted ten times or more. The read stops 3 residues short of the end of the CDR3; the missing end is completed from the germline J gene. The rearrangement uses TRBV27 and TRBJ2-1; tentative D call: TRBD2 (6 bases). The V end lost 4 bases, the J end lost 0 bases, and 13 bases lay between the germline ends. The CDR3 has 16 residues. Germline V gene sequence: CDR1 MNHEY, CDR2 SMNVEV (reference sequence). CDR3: CASSSPGLSSYNEQFF. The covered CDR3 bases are TGTGCCAGCAGTTCCCCGGGACTCAGCTCCTACAATGAG.

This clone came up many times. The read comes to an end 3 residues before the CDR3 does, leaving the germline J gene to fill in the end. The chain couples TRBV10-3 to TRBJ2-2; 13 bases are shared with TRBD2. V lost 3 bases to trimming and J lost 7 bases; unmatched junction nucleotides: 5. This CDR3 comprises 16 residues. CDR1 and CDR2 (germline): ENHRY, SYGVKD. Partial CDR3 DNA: TGTGCCATCAGTGAAGGGACTAGCGGGAAAATCGGGGAG. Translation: CAISEGTSGKIGE. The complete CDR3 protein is CAISEGTSGKIGELFF.

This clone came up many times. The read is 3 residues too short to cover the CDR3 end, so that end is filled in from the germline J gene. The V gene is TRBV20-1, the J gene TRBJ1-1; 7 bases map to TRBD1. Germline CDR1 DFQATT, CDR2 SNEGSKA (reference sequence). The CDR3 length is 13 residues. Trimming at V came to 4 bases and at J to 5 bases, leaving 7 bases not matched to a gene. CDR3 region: CSAKQGRGTEAFF. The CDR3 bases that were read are TGCAGTGCTAAACAGGGGAGGGGAACTGAA.

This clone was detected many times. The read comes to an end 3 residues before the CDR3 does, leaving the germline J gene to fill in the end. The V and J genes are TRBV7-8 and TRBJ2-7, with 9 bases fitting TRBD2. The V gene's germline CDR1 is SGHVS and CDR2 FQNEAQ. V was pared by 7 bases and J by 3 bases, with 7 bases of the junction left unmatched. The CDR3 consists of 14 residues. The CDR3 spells CASIEASGNYEQYF. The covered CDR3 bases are TGTGCCAGCATCGAGGCTAGCGGGAACTACGAG. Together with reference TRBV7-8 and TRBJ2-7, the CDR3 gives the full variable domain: GAGVSQSPRYKVAKRGQDVALRCDPISGHVSLFWYQQALGQGPEFLTYFQNEAQLDKSGLPSDRFFAERPEGSVSTLKIQRTQQEDSAVYLCASIEASGNYEQYFGPGTRLTVT.

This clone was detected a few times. CDR3 residues: CASSFSGGETEAFF. The DNA read from the CDR3 is TGTGCCAGCAGTTTTTCAGGGGGCGAGACTGAA. The rearrangement uses TRBV6-4 and TRBJ1-1; 8 bases fit TRBD1. The CDR3 end is not reached by the read, which stops 3 residues before it; the germline J gene fills it in. V dropped 5 bases and J dropped 5; count of bases not matched to a gene: 7. This CDR3 contains 14 residues. The germline CDR1 and CDR2 sequences are MRHNA and SNTAGT.

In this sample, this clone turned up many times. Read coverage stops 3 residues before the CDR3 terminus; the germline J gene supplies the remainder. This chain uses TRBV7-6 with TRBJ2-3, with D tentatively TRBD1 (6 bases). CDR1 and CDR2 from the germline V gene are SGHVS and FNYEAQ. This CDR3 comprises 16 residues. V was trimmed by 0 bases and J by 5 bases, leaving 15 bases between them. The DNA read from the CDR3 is TGTGCCAGCAGCTTAGCGCCGGACAGATCTTTAGATACG. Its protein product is CASSLAPDRSLDT. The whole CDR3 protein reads CASSLAPDRSLDTQYF.

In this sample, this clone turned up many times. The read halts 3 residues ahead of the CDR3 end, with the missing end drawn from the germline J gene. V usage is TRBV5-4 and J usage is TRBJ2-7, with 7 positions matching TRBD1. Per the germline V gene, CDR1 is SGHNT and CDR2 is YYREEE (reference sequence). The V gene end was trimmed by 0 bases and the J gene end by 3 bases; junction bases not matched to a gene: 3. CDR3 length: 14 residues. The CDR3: CASSLDRGFYEQYF. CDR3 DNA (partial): TGTGCCAGCAGCTTGGACAGGGGATTCTACGAG.

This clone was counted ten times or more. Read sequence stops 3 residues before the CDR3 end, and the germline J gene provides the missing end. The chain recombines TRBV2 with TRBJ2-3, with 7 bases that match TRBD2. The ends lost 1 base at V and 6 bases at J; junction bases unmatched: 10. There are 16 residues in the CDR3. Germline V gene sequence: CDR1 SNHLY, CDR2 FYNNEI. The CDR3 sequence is CASSEGGRFRTDTQYF. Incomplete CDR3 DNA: TGTGCCAGCAGTGAAGGCGGGAGATTTAGGACGGATACG. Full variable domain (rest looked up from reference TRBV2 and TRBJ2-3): EPEVTQTPSHQVTQMGQEVILRCVPISNHLYFYWYRQILGQKVEFLVSFYNNEISEKSEIFDDQFSVERPDGSNFTLKIRSTKLEDSAMYFCASSEGGRFRTDTQYFGPGTRLTVL.

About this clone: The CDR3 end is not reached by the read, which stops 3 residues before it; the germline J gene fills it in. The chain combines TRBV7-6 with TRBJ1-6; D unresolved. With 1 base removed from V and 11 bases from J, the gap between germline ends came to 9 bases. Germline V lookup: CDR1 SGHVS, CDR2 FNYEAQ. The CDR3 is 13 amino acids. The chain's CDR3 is CASSLDWAAPLHF. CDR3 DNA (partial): TGTGCCAGCAGCTTAGACTGGGCCGCACCC.

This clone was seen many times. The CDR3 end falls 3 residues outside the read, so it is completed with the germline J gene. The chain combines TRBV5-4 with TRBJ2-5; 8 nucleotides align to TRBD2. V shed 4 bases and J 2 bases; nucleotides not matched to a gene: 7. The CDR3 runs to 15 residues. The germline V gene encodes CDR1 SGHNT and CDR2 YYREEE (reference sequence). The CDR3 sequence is CASSPTSGVQETQYF. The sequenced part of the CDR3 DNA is TGTGCCAGCAGCCCCACTAGCGGAGTACAAGAGACC.

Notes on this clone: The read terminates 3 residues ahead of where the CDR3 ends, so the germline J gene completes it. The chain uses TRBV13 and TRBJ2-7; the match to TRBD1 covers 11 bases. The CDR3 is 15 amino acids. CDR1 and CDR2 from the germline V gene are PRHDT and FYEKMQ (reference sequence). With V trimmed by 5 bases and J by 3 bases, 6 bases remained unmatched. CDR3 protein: CASSPGTGGFYEQYF. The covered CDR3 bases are TGTGCCAGCAGCCCTGGGACAGGGGGATTCTACGAG.